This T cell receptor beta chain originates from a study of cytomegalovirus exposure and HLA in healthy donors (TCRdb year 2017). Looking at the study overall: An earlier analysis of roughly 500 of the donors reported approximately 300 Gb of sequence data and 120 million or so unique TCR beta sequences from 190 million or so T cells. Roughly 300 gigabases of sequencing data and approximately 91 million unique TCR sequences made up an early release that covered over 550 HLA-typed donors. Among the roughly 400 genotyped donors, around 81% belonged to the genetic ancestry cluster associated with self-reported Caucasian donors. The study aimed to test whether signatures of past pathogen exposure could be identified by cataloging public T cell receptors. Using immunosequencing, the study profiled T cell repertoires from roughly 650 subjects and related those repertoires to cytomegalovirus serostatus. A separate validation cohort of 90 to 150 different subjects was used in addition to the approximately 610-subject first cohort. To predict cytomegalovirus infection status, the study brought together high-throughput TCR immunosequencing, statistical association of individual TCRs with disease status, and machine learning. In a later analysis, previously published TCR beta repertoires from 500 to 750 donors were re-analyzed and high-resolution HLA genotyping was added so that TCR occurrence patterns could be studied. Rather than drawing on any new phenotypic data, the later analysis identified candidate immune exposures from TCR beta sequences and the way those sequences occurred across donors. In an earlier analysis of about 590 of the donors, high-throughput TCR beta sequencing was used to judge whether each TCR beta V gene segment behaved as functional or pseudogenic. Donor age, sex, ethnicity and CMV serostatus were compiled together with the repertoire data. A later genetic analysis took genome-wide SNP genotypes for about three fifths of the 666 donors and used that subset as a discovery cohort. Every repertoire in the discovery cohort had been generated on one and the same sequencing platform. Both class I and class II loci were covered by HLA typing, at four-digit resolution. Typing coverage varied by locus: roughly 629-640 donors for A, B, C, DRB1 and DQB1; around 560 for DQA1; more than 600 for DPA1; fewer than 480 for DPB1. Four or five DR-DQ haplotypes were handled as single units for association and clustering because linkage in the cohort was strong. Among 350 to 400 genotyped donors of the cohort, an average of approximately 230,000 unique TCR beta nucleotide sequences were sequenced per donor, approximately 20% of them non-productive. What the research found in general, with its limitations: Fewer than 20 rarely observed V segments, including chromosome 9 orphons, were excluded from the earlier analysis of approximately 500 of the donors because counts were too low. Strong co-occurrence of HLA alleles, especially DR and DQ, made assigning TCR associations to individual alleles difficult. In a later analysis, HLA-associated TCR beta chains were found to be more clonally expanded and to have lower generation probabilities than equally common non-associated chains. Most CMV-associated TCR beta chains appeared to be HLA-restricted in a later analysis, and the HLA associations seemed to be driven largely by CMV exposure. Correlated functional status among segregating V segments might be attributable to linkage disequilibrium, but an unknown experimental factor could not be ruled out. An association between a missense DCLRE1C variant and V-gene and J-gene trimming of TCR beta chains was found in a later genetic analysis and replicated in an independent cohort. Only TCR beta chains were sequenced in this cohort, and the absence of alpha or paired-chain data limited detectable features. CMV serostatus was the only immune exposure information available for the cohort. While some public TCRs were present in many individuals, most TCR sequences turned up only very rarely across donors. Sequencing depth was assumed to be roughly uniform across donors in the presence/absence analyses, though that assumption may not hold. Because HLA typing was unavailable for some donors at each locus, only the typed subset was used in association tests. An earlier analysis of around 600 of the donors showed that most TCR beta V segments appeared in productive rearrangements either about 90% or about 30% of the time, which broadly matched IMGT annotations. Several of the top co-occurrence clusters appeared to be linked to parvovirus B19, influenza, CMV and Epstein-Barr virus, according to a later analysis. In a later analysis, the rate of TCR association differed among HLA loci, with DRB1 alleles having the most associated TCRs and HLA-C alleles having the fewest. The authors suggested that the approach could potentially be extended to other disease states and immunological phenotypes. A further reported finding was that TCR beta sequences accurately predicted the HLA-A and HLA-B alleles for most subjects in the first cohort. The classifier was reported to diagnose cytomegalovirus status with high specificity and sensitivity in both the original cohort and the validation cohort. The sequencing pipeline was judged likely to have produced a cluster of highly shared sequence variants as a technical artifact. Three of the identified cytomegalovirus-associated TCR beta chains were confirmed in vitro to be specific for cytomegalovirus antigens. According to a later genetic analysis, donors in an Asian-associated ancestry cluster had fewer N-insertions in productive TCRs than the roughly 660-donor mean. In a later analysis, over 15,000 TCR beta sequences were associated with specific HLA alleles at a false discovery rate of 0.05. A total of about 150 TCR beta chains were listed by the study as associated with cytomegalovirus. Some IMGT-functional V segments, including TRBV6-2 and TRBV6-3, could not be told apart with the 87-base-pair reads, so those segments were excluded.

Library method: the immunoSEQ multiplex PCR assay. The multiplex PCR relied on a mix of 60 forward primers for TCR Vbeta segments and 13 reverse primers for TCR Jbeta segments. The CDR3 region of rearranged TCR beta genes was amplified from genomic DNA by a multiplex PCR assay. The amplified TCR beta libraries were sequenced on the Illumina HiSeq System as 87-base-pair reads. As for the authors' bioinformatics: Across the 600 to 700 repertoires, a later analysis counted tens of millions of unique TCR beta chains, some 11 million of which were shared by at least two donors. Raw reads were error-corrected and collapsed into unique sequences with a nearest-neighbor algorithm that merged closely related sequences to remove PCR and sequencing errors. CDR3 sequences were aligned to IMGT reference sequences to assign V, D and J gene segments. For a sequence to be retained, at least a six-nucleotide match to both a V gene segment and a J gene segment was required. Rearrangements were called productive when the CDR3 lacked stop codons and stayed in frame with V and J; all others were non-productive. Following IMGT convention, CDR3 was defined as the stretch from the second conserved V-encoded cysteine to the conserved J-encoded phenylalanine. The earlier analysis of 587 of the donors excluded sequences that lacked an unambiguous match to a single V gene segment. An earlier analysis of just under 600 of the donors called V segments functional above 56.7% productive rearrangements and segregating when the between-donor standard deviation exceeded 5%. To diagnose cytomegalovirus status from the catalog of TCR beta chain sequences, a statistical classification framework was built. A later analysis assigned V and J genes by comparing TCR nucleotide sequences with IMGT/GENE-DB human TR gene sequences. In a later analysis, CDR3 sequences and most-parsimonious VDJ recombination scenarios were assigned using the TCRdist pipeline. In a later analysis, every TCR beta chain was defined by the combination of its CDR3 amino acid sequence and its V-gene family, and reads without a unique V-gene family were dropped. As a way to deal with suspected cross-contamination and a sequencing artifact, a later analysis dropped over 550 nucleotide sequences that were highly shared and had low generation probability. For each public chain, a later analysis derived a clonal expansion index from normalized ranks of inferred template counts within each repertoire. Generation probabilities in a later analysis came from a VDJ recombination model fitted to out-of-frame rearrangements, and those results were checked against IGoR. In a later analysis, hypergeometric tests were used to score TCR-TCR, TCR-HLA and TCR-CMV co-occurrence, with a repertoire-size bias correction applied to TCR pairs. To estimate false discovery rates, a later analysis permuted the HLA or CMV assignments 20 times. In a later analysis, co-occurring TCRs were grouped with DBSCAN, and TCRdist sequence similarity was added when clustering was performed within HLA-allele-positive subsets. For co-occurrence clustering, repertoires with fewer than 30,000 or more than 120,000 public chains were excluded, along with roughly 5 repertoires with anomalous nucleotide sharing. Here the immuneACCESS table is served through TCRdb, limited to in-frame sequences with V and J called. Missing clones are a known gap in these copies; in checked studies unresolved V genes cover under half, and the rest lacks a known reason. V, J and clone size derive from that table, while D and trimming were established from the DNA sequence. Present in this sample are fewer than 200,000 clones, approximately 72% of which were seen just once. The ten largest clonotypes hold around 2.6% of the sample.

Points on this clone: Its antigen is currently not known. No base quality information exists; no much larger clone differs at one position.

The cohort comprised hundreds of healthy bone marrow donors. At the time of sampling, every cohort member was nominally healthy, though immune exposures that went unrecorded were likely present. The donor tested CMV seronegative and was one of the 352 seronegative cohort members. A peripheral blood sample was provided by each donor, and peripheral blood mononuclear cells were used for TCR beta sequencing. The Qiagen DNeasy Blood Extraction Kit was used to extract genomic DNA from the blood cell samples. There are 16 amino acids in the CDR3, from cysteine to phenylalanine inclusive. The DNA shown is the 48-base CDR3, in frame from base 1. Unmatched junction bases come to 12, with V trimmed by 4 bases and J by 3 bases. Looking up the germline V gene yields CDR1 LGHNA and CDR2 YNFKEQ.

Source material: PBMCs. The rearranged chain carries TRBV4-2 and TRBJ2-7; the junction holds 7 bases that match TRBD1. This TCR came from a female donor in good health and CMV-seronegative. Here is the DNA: TGTGCCAGCAGCCTAGCGCCCCGGGACAGTGACTACGAGCAGTACTTC. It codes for CASSLAPRDSDYEQYF.